The TCR beta chain described here comes from a study of CD8 T cells in ankylosing spondylitis. Overall study findings and caveats: Enrichment of disease-linked clones was reportedly significant in matched ankylosing spondylitis synovial fluid. One TCR beta motif, made up of about 8 highly homologous variants, appeared characteristic of ankylosing spondylitis blood.

Each CDR3 protein is one row after TCRdb ran MiXCR on the 5' RACE reads. The sample has a few hundred thousand distinct CDR3 sequences, roughly 10% seen once. Germline assignment: CDR1 MNHEY and CDR2 SMNVEV (reference sequence). The CDR3 runs 15 residues. V was pared by 5 bases and J by 5 bases, with 16 bases between. This clonotype has ten or more counts. Its antigen is not known. The receptor was isolated from a female donor with ankylosing spondylitis or in good health (not recorded which). This chain uses TRBV27 with TRBJ1-5, with D perhaps TRBD1 (6 bases). The sequencing sample was made of blood, either unsorted or a sorted T cell fraction (not recorded which). This CDR3 reads CASSITGWKDQPQHF. For the CDR3, the DNA is TGTGCCAGCAGTATAACAGGGTGGAAGGATCAGCCCCAGCATTTT.